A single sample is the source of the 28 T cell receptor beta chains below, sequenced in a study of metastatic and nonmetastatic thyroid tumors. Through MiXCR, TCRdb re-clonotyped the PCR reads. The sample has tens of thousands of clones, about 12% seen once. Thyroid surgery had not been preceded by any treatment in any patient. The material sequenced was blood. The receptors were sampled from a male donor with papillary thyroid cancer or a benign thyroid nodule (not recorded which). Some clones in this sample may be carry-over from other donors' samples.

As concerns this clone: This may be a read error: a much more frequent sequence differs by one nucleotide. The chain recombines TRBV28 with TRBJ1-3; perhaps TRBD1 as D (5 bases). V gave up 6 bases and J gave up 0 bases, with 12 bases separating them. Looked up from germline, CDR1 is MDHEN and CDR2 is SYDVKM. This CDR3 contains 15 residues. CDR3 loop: CASSQDRGSGNTIYF. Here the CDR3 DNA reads TGTGCCAGCAGCCAAGATAGGGGCTCTGGAAACACCATATATTTT.

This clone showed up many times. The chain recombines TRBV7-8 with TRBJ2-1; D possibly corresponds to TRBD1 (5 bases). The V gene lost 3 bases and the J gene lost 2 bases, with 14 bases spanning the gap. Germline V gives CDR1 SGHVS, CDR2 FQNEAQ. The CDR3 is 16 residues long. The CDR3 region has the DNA TGTGCCAGCAGCTTGGTTCAAGGGGCCGCCTACAATGAGCAGTTCTTC. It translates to CASSLVQGAAYNEQFF.

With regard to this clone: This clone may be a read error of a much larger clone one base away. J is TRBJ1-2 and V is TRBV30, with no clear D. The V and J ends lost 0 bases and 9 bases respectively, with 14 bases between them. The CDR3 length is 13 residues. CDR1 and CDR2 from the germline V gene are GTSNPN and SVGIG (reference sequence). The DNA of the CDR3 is TGTGCCTGGAGTGTAAACCACGTCGGGAGCTACACCTTC. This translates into CAWSVNHVGSYTF.

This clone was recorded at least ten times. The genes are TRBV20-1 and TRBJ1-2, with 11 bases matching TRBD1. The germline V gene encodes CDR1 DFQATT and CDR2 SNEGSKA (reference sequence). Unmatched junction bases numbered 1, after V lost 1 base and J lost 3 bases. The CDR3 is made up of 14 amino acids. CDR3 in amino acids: CSARGTGGDYGYTF. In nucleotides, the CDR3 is TGCAGTGCTAGAGGGACAGGGGGCGACTATGGCTACACCTTC.

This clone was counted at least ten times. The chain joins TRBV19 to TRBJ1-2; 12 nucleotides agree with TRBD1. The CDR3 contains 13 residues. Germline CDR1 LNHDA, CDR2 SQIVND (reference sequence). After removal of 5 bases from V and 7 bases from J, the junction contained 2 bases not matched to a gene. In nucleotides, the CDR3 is TGTGCCAGTAGTCTGGGACAGGGGGCTGGCTACACCTTC. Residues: CASSLGQGAGYTF.

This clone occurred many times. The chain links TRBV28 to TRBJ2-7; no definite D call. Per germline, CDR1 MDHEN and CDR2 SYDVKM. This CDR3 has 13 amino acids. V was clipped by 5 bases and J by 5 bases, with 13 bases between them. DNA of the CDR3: TGTGCCAGCAGTCTGGTTGGCCCCCACGAGCAGTACTTC. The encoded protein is CASSLVGPHEQYF.

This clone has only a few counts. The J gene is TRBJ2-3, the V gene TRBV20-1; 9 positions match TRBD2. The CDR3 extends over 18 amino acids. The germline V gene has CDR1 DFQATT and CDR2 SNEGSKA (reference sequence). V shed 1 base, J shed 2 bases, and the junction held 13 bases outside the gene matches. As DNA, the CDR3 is TGCAGTGCTAGAGGCGGAGACGGGACTAGCCCTTTCACAGATACGCAGTATTTT. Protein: CSARGGDGTSPFTDTQYF.

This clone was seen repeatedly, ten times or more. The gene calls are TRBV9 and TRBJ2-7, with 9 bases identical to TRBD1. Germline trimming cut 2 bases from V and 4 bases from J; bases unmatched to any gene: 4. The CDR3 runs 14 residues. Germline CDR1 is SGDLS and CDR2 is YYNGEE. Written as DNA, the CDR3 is TGTGCCAGCAGCGTTGGGACAGGGATTTACGAGCAGTACTTC. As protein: CASSVGTGIYEQYF.

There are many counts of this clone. Here the CDR3 DNA reads TGTGCCAGCAGCTTACTCGTGGGGAGACAGGGCCACGAGCAGTACTTC. This codes for CASSLLVGRQGHEQYF. J is TRBJ2-7 and V is TRBV7-2; 7 bases are a match to TRBD1. Germline trimming cut 2 bases from V and 5 bases from J; bases unmatched to any gene: 12. Germline loops: CDR1 SGHTA, CDR2 FQGNSA. This CDR3 has 16 residues.

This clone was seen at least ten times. The CDR3 coding sequence is TGTGCCAGCAGCCTAATTTTTGGTGGAATCCCGGAGACCCAGTACTTC. It specifies CASSLIFGGIPETQYF. J is TRBJ2-5 and V is TRBV27; D is unresolved. Germline V gene sequence: CDR1 MNHEY, CDR2 SMNVEV (reference sequence). CDR3 size: 16 residues. Trimming removed 6 bases from V and 5 bases from J, with 22 bases in between.

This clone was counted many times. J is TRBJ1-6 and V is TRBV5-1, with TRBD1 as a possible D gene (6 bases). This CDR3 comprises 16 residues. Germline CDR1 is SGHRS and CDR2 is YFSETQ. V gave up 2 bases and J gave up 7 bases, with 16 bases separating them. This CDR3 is CASSFYPEGGNSPLHF. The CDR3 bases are TGCGCCAGCAGCTTTTACCCCGAGGGGGGAAATTCACCCCTCCACTTT.

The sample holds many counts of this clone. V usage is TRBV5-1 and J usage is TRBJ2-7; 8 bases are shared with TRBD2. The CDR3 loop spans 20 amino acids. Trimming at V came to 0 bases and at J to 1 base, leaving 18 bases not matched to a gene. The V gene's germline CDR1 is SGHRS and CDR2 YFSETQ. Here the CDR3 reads CASSLGPQTTLAVGSYEQYF. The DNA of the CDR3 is TGCGCCAGCAGCTTGGGGCCCCAAACTACACTAGCGGTGGGGTCCTACGAGCAGTACTTC.

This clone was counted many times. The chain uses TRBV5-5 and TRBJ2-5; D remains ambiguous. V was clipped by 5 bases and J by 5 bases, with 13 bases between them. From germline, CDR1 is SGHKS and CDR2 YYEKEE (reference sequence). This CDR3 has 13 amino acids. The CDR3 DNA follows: TGTGCCAGCAGTGCCGACTTGATGGAGACCCAGTACTTC. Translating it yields CASSADLMETQYF.

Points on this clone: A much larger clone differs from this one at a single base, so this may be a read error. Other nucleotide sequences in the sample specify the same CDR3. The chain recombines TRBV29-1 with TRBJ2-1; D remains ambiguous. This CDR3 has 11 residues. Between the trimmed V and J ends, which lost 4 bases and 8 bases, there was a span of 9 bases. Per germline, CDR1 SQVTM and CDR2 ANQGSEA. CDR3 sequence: CSVVVGHEQFF. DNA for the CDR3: TGCAGCGTTGTGGTAGGACATGAGCAGTTCTTC.

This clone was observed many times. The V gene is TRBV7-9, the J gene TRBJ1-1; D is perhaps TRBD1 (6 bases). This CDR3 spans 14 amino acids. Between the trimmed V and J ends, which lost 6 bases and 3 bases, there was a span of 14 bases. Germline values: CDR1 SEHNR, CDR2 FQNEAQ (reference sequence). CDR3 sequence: CASRVQGLDTEAFF. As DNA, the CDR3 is TGTGCCAGCAGAGTACAGGGCTTGGACACTGAAGCTTTCTTT.

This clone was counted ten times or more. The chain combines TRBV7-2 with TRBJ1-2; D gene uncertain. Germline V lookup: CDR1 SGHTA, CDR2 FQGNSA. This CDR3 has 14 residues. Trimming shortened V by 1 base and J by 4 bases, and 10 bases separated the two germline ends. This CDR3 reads CASSLGINLYGYTF. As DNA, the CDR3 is TGTGCCAGCAGCTTAGGGATCAATCTCTATGGCTACACCTTC.

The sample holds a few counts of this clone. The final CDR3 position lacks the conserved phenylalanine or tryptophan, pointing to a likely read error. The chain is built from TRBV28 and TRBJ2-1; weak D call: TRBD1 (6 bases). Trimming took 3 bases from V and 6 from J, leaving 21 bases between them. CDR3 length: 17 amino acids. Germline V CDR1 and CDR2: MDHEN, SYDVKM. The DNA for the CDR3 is TGTGCCAGCAGTTTTCCGCGACAGGCAGCAGGAACCAATGAGCAGTTCCTC. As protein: CASSFPRQAAGTNEQFL.

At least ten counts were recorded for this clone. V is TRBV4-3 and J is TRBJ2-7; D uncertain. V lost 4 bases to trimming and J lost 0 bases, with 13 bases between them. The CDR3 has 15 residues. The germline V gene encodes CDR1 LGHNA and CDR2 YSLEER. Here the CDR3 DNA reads TGCGCCAGCAGCCCTTCCCGTGAGCCCTCCTACGAGCAGTACTTC. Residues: CASSPSREPSYEQYF.

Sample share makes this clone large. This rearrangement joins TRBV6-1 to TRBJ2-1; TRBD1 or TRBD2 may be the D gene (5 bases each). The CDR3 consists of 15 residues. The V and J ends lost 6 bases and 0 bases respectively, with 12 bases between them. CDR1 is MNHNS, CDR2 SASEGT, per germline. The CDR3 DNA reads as TGTGCCAGCAGCTACCGGGACGGCTCCTACAATGAGCAGTTCTTC. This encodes CASSYRDGSYNEQFF.

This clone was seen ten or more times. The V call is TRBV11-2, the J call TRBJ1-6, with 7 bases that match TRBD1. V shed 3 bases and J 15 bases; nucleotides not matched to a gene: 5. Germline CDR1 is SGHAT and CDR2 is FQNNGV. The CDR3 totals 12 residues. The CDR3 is CASSFLWDSLHF. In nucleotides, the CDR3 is TGTGCCAGCAGCTTCCTCTGGGACAGCCTCCACTTT. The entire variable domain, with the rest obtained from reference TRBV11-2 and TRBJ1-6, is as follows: EAGVAQSPRYKIIEKRQSVAFWCNPISGHATLYWYQQILGQGPKLLIQFQNNGVVDDSQLPKDRFSAERLKGVDSTLKIQPAKLEDSAVYLCASSFLWDSLHFGNGTRLTVT.

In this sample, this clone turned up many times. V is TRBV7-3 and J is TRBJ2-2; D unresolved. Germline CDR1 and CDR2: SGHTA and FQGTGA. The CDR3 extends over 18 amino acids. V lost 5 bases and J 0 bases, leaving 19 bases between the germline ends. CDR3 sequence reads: CASSLKHILFTNTGELFF. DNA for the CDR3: TGTGCCAGCAGCCTAAAGCACATTTTATTTACGAACACCGGGGAGCTGTTTTTT.

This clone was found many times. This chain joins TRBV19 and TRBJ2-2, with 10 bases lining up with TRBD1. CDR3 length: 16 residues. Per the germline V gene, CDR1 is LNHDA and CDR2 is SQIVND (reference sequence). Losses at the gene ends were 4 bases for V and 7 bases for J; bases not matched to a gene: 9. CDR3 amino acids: CASSKTGQGNDGELFF. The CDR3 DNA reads TGTGCCAGTAGTAAGACGGGACAGGGGAATGACGGGGAGCTGTTTTTT.

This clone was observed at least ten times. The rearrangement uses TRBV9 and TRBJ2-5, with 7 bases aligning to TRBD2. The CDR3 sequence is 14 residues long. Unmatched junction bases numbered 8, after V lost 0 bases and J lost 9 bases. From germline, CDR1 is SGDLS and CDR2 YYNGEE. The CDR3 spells CASSVGTSRGAQYF. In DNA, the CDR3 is TGTGCCAGCAGCGTAGGGACTAGTCGGGGGGCCCAGTACTTC.

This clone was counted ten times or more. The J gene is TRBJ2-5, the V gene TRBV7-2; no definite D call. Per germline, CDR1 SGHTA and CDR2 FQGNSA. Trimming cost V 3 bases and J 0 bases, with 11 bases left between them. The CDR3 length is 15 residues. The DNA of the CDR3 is TGTGCCAGCAGCTTGGGCGAAAAGTACCAAGAGACCCAGTACTTC. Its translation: CASSLGEKYQETQYF.

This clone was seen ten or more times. The CDR3 DNA is TGTGCCAGCAGCCTCAGCGGTACATACAATGAGCAGTTCTTC. Amino acid sequence: CASSLSGTYNEQFF. The chain employs TRBV11-3 and TRBJ2-1; a weak D match, TRBD2 (5 bases). This CDR3 region has 14 residues. The V end was cut by 5 bases, the J end by 4 bases, with 12 bases between. Looked up from germline, CDR1 is SGHNT and CDR2 is YENEEA.

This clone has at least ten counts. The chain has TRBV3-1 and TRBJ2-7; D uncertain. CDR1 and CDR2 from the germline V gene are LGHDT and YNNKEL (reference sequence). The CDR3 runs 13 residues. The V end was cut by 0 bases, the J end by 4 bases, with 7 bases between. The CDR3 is CASSQDSGYEQYF. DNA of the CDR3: TGTGCCAGCAGCCAAGACTCGGGTTACGAGCAGTACTTC.

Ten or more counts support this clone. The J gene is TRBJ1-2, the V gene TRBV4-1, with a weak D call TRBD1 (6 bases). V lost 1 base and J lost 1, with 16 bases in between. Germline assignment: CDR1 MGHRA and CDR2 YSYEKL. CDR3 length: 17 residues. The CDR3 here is CASSQGPLGALNYGYTF. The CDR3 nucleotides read TGCGCCAGCAGCCAAGGCCCCCTGGGGGCCCTTAACTATGGCTACACCTTC.

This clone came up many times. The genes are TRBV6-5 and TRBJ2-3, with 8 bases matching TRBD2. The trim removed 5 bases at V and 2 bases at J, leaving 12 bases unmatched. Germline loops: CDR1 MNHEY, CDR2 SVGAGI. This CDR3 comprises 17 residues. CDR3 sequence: CASSPRFGTSITDTQYF. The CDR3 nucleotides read TGTGCCAGCAGTCCCCGTTTCGGGACTAGTATCACAGATACGCAGTATTTT.